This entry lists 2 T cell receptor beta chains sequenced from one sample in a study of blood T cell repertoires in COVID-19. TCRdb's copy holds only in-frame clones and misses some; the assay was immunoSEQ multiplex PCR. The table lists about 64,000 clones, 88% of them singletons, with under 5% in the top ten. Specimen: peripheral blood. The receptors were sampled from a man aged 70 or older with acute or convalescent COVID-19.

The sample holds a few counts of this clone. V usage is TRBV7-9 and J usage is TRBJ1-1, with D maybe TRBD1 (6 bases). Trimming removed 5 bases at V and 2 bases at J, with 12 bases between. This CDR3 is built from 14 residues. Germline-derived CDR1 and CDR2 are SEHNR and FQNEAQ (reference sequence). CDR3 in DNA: TGTGCCAGCAGCGCCCGGGACAAAAACACTGAAGCTTTCTTT. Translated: CASSARDKNTEAFF.

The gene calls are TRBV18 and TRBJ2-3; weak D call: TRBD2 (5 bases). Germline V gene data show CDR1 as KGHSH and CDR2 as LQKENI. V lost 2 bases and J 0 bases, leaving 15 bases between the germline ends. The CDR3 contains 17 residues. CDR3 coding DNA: TGTGCCAGCTCACCAAAGCTCACCCGGGGTAGCACAGATACGCAGTATTTT. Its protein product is CASSPKLTRGSTDTQYF.